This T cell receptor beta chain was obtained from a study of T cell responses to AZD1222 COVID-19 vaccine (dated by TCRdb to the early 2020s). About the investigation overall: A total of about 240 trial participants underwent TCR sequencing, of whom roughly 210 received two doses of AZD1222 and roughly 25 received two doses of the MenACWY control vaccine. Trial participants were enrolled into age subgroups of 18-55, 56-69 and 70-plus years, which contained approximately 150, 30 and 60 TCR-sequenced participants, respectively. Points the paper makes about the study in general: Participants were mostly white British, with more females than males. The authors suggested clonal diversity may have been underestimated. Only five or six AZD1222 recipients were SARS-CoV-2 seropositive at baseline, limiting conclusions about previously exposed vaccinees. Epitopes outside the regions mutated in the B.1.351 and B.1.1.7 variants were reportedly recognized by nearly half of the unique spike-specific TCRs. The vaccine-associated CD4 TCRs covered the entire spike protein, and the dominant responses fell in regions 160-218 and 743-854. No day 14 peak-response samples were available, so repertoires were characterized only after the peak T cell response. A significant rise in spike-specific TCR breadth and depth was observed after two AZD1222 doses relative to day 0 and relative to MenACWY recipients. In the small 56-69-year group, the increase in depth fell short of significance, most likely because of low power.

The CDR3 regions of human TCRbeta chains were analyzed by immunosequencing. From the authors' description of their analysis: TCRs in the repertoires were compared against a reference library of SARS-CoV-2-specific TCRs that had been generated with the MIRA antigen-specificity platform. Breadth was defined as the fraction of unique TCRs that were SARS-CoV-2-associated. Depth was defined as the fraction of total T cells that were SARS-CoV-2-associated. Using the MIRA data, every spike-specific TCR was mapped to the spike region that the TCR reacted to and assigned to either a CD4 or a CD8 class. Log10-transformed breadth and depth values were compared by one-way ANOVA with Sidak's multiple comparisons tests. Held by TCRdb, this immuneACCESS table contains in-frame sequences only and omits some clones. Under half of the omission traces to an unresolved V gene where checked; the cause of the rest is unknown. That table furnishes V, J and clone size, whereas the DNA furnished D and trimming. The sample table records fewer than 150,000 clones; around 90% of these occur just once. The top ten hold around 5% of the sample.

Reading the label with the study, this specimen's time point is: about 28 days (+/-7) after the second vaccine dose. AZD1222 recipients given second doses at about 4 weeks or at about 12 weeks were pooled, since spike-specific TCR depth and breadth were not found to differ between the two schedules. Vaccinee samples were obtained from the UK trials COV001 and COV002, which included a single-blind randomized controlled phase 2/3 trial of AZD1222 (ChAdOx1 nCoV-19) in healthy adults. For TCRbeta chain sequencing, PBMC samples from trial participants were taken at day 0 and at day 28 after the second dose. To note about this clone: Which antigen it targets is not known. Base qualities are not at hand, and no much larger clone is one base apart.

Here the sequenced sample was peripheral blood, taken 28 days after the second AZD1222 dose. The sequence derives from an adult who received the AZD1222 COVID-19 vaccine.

The nucleotide sequence reads TGTGCCAGCAGCCAAGATTTGGGACAGAGTAATGAAAAACTGTTTTTT. It translates as CASSQDLGQSNEKLFF. The rearranged chain carries TRBV3-1 (or the pseudogene TRBV3-2) and TRBJ1-4; 7 bases in between match TRBD1. The CDR1 and CDR2 encoded by the germline V gene (reference sequence) are LGHDT and YNNKEL. CDR3 length: 16 amino acids, cysteine to phenylalanine. Only the CDR3 DNA stays, 48 bases, in frame from base 1. The V end gives up 0 bases and the J end 4 bases, leaving 5 bases in the junction not matched to a gene.